The 23 T cell receptor beta chains below all came from one sample that was sequenced in a study of vaccination and CD4 T cells after COVID-19. An Oncomine TCR Beta short-read assay was used to sequence the DNA from cultured CD4+ T cells. TCRdb reprocessed the PCR reads with MiXCR, giving one entry per CDR3 protein. The sample yields approximately 21,000 distinct CDR3 sequences, over 50% seen once. These receptors' targets are unknown. Regarding treatment: roughly 10-day PBMC culture with coronavirus spike peptide pools or control peptides (ViraFEST assay). The sequenced sample was CD4+ T cells from blood, cultured in vitro. These receptors originate from a human donor who had recovered from COVID-19.

This sequence joins TRBV6-2 or TRBV6-3 and TRBJ2-5; 11 bases match TRBD2. This CDR3 region has 13 residues. The V segment lost 4 bases and the J segment 5 bases; nucleotides outside the gene matches: 0. The germline CDR1 and CDR2 sequences are MNHEY and SVGEGT. CDR3 sequence: CASSWTSGETQYF. The CDR3 coding sequence is TGTGCCAGCAGTTGGACTAGCGGGGAGACCCAGTACTTC.

CDR3 protein: CSAQGQGFGANTGELFF. The CDR3 DNA reads TGCAGTGCCCAGGGACAGGGCTTCGGCGCCAACACCGGGGAGCTGTTTTTT. The chain employs TRBV20-1 and TRBJ2-2; 9 nucleotides agree with TRBD1. Germline values: CDR1 DFQATT, CDR2 SNEGSKA (reference sequence). The CDR3 has 17 residues. J was trimmed by 2 bases and V by 6 bases; bases with no gene match: 13.

The chain has TRBV12-3 or TRBV12-4 and TRBJ1-2, with D unclear. The CDR3 consists of 19 residues. V was pared by 3 bases and J by 4 bases, with 27 bases between. The CDR3 DNA is TGTGCCAGCAGTTTCCTCCTCGGGAGACGAACCACCTCTAGCTATGGCTACACCTTC. Translated, it gives CASSFLLGRRTTSSYGYTF.

This clonotype came up a few times. The V gene is TRBV20-1, the J gene TRBJ2-5; 8 bases are a match to TRBD2. The junction had 11 bases not matched to a gene; V was cut back by 0 bases and J by 5 bases. The germline gives CDR1 DFQATT, CDR2 SNEGSKA (reference sequence). CDR3 length equals 16 residues. CDR3 DNA: TGCAGTGCTAGAGATGATGGACTAGCATTTATGGAGACCCAGTACTTC. Protein product: CSARDDGLAFMETQYF.

The chain has TRBV2 and TRBJ1-2, with D maybe TRBD1 (6 bases). The CDR3 has 15 amino acids. Germline V gene data show CDR1 as SNHLY and CDR2 as FYNNEI. V was shortened by 2 bases and J by 4 bases, with 14 bases between the two germline ends. CDR3: CASSERRGGGYGYTF. The CDR3 DNA follows: TGTGCCAGCAGTGAACGGCGGGGGGGCGGCTATGGCTACACCTTC.

This CDR3 reads CASSFEGATNIQYF. CDR3 bases: TGTGCCAGCAGCTTTGAAGGGGCGACAAACATTCAGTACTTC. The gene calls are TRBV5-4 and TRBJ2-4; tentatively, D is TRBD1 (5 bases). CDR1 and CDR2 (germline): SGHNT, YYREEE (reference sequence). This CDR3 region has 14 residues. The V end was cut by 2 bases, the J end by 6 bases, with 12 bases between.

The chain is built from TRBV20-1 and TRBJ1-2, with D perhaps matching TRBD1 (6 bases). CDR1 and CDR2 from the germline V gene are DFQATT and SNEGSKA (reference sequence). The length of the CDR3 is 12 residues. Deletions cut 6 bases from V and 8 bases from J, with 16 bases between. In DNA, the CDR3 is TGCAGTGCCCCGAACAGGGATGTCGGCTACACCTTC. Amino acids: CSAPNRDVGYTF.

This clonotype has only a few counts. The chain employs TRBV7-9 and TRBJ2-6; 15 nucleotides line up with TRBD2. CDR1 and CDR2 from the germline V gene are SEHNR and FQNEAQ (reference sequence). Germline trimming cut 1 base from V and 2 bases from J; bases unmatched to any gene: 0. This CDR3 contains 18 residues. The CDR3 is CASSLGTSGRAGANVLTF. The CDR3 DNA reads TGTGCCAGCAGCTTAGGGACTAGCGGGAGGGCTGGGGCCAACGTCCTGACTTTC.

This chain connects TRBV7-2 to TRBJ2-7, with 10 bases fitting TRBD2. In germline, CDR1 is SGHTA, CDR2 FQGNSA. With 4 bases clipped from V and 2 bases from J, the junction kept 5 bases outside the gene matches. The CDR3 sequence is 15 residues long. The CDR3 nucleotides are TGTGCCAGCAGCTCCCCGGGACTAGCGACCTACGAGCAGTACTTC. Protein product: CASSSPGLATYEQYF.

The V call is TRBV27, the J call TRBJ1-2; the D gene is possibly TRBD1 (5 bases). CDR3 length: 16 amino acids. The germline V gene encodes CDR1 MNHEY and CDR2 SMNVEV (reference sequence). V lost 6 bases and J lost 3, with 20 bases in between. The CDR3 DNA reads TGTGCCAGCAGCCCCCTCGGGGCAGGGCCAGACTATGGCTACACCTTC. Protein sequence: CASSPLGAGPDYGYTF.

This sequence joins TRBV27 and TRBJ1-3, with no clear D. The CDR3 runs 16 residues. Trimming shortened V by 4 bases and J by 4 bases, and 17 bases separated the two germline ends. Germline V gene sequence: CDR1 MNHEY, CDR2 SMNVEV (reference sequence). This CDR3 is CASSSRTGALGNTIYF. CDR3 DNA: TGTGCCAGCAGTTCCCGTACGGGAGCTCTGGGAAACACCATATATTTT.

The CDR3 region has the DNA TGTGCCAGCAGCTTGGCCGGGACCCCTACGTACGAGCAGTACTTC. Protein sequence: CASSLAGTPTYEQYF. V is TRBV5-4 and J is TRBJ2-7, with D perhaps given as TRBD1 or TRBD2 (5 bases each). Germline CDR1 is SGHNT and CDR2 is YYREEE (reference sequence). Trimming cost V 0 bases and J 4 bases, with 14 bases left between them. CDR3 size: 15 residues.

This clonotype showed up just a few times. The CDR3 is CASSRGPDRGGQPQHF. The CDR3 DNA is TGTGCCAGCAGCAGGGGACCCGACAGGGGTGGTCAGCCCCAGCATTTT. This chain connects TRBV21-1 to TRBJ1-5; the table's D gene call, TRBD1, was not cross checked with the DNA. TRBV21-1 is a recognized pseudogene. This CDR3 comprises 16 residues.

The chain is built from TRBV12-5 and TRBJ1-1; tentative D call: TRBD1 (5 bases). The CDR3 sequence is 15 residues long. The germline V gene encodes CDR1 LGHNT and CDR2 FRNRAP. Trimming stripped 5 bases from V and 0 bases from J, with 13 bases between. The CDR3 region is CASGPPTALNTEAFF. CDR3 coding DNA: TGTGCTAGTGGTCCACCGACAGCCTTGAACACTGAAGCTTTCTTT. The full variable domain, in which reference TRBV12-5 and TRBJ1-1 provide the parts outside the CDR3, is DARVTQTPRHKVTEMGQEVTMRCQPILGHNTVFWYRQTMMQGLELLAYFRNRAPLDDSGMPKDRFSAEMPDATLATLKIQPSEPRDSAVYFCASGPPTALNTEAFFGQGTRLTVV.

Sample share makes this clonotype medium-sized. The chain has TRBV6-1 and TRBJ2-2; D uncertain. The CDR3 consists of 14 residues. Germline CDR1 reads MNHNS; CDR2 reads SASEGT. Between the trimmed V and J ends, which lost 5 bases and 6 bases, there was a span of 13 bases. The CDR3, as DNA: TGTGCCAGCAGTAAGGGCCCGACACCCGGGGAGCTGTTTTTT. This gives the protein CASSKGPTPGELFF.

The chain has TRBV20-1 and TRBJ2-7; 12 bases are a match to TRBD2. CDR3 size: 16 residues. Germline V gene data show CDR1 as DFQATT and CDR2 as SNEGSKA (reference sequence). J lost 5 bases, V lost 4 bases, and 12 bases had no gene match. In DNA, the CDR3 is TGCAGTGCTACCAGACTAGCGGGAGCGCTCCGGGACGAGCAGTACTTC. Its translation is CSATRLAGALRDEQYF.

V is TRBV19 and J is TRBJ1-1; D unclear. The length of the CDR3 is 14 residues. The V end was cut by 4 bases, the J end by 0 bases, with 9 bases between. Germline V CDR1 and CDR2: LNHDA, SQIVND (reference sequence). The CDR3 sequence is CASSNGRMNTEAFF. In nucleotides, the CDR3 is TGTGCCAGTAGTAACGGACGGATGAACACTGAAGCTTTCTTT.

The chain has TRBV20-1 and TRBJ2-5, with D perhaps being TRBD1 or TRBD2 (7 bases each). The CDR3 has 14 amino acids. The germline V and J ends were trimmed by 4 bases and 0 bases, with 12 bases remaining between them. Germline V gene sequence: CDR1 DFQATT, CDR2 SNEGSKA (reference sequence). Here the CDR3 DNA reads TGCAGTGCTAAGGGAGGGACAGACCAAGAGACCCAGTACTTC. It is translated as CSAKGGTDQETQYF.

This clonotype was seen more than once but under ten times. The CDR3 DNA reads TGTGCCAGCAGCCGCAAGGGGGATGAGACCCAGTACTTC. The encoded protein is CASSRKGDETQYF. J is TRBJ2-5 and V is TRBV21-1; TRBD1 reflects the table's D call only, with no check against the DNA. TRBV21-1 counts as a pseudogene. CDR3 length: 13 amino acids.

J is TRBJ2-7 and V is TRBV6-5; TRBD2 might be the D (6 bases). Germline loops: CDR1 MNHEY, CDR2 SVGAGI. The CDR3 is made up of 14 amino acids. V was pared by 4 bases and J by 0 bases, with 10 bases between. CDR3 protein: CASSFRGSSYEQYF. In DNA, the CDR3 is TGTGCCAGCAGTTTTCGGGGGAGCTCCTACGAGCAGTACTTC.

The J gene is TRBJ2-3, the V gene TRBV27, with 10 bases aligning to TRBD2. Germline V gene sequence: CDR1 MNHEY, CDR2 SMNVEV (reference sequence). J gave up 2 bases and V 0 bases, and 5 bases lay outside the gene matches. The CDR3 runs 17 residues. The CDR3 DNA is TGTGCCAGCAGTTTATCCCCAGCGGGGGGGTCCACAGATACGCAGTATTTT. This sequence encodes CASSLSPAGGSTDTQYF.

This chain joins TRBV5-1 and TRBJ1-1; TRBD1 matches at 9 bases. Germline assignment: CDR1 SGHRS and CDR2 YFSETQ. This CDR3 is 13 amino acids long. Unmatched junction bases numbered 3, after V lost 2 bases and J lost 7 bases. CDR3 DNA sequence: TGCGCCAGCAGCTTACAGGGGGCCCGTGAAGCTTTCTTT. It yields the protein CASSLQGAREAFF.

This clonotype is labeled as medium-sized. The CDR3 protein is CASSLSRDTEAFF. The CDR3 nucleotides are TGTGCCAGCAGTTTGTCCAGGGACACTGAAGCTTTCTTT. The gene calls are TRBV27 and TRBJ1-1, with a possible D match to TRBD1 (5 bases). The V and J ends lost 3 bases and 3 bases respectively, with 8 bases between them. The CDR3 contains 13 residues. Germline V gene lookup returns CDR1 MNHEY and CDR2 SMNVEV (reference sequence).